What follows is one T cell receptor (beta chain) and its context. V gave up 1 base and J gave up 8 bases; unmatched junction bases: 22. Looked up from germline, CDR1 is LNHDA and CDR2 is SQIVND (reference sequence). The CDR3 is made up of 22 amino acids. Method: immunoSEQ multiplex PCR; TCRdb's copy keeps in-frame clones and lacks some. The sample has roughly 500,000 clones, about four fifths seen once. This entry belongs to a study of shared T cell receptors in the human thymus. This sample also belongs to another study, concerning human thymus T cells. That investigation notes: Healthy Finnish infants undergoing corrective surgery for congenital heart defects were the donors. Resections removed during corrective heart surgery provided the thymus tissue used. Thymic and blood repertoires appeared to display a bias in their usage of V and J genes.

The specimen sequenced was thymocytes. The clonotype originates from a boy younger than two with a congenital heart defect. The gene calls are TRBV19 and TRBJ2-1, with 14 positions matching TRBD2. The CDR3 sequence: CASSIGLSGTSGRSWFDDEQFF. CDR3 DNA sequence: TGTGCCAGTAGTATAGGCCTATCGGGGACTAGCGGGAGAAGTTGGTTCGATGATGAGCAGTTCTTC.